These T cell receptor beta chains were read from a single sample in a study of blood T cell repertoires in COVID-19. Generated by immunoSEQ multiplex PCR, the TCRdb table keeps only in-frame clones and is missing some. This sample has some 260,000 clones, with more than 75% found just once. What was sequenced was PBMCs or T cells enriched from blood (not recorded which). The origin of the receptors is a middle-aged man who had recovered from COVID-19. Both conserved end residues are part of each CDR3. The D gene is left open where the match is weak. For some rows the clone size is stated as once, few or many, or as a class when expanded; others skip it.

D | J | size | V | DNA | CDR3
TRBD2 | TRBJ2-7 | - | TRBV5-1 | TGCGCCAGCAGCTTGGCCTCGGCTAGCGGGGGGCGCGAGCAGTACTTC | CASSLASASGGREQYF
- | TRBJ2-1 | - | TRBV30 | TGTGCCTGGGGTTACACTTCGGGCAATGAGCAGTTCTTC | CAWGYTSGNEQFF
TRBD1 | TRBJ2-5 | - | TRBV5-1 | TGCGCCAGCCTACCTTCGCCAGGGGGCATGGAAGAGACCCAGTACTTC | CASLPSPGGMEETQYF
TRBD2 | TRBJ2-7 | - | TRBV6-5 | TGTGCCAGCAGTCGGGAGGGCTACGAGCAGTACTTC | CASSREGYEQYF
- | TRBJ1-6 | - | TRBV27 | TGTGCCAGCAGTTTAGTACAGGCTAATTCACCCCTCCACTTT | CASSLVQANSPLHF
- | TRBJ2-3 | - | TRBV3-1/TRBV3-2 | TGTGCCAGCAGCCCAAGGGGCCCCCGCACAGATACGCAGTATTTT | CASSPRGPRTDTQYF
- | TRBJ2-3 | - | TRBV7-3 | TGTGCCAGCAGCTTAGGACTCGACACAGATACGCAGTATTTT | CASSLGLDTDTQYF
TRBD1 | TRBJ2-3 | - | TRBV6-5 | TGTGCCAGCAGCGCGCGATTACCCGTTGGACAGGCGCAGTATTTT | CASSARLPVGQAQYF
TRBD2 | TRBJ2-6 | - | TRBV11-2 | TGTGCCAGCACAAAGACTAGCGGGGGGGCTGGGGCCAACGTCCTGACTTTC | CASTKTSGGAGANVLTF
TRBD1 | TRBJ1-2 | - | TRBV4-3 | TGCGCCAGCAATCAAGGACCTCAGGGGGACTATGGCTACACCTTC | CASNQGPQGDYGYTF
- | TRBJ2-1 | once | TRBV5-5 | TGTGCCAGCAGCTTGACGGTAGACTACAATGAGCAGTTCTTC | CASSLTVDYNEQFF